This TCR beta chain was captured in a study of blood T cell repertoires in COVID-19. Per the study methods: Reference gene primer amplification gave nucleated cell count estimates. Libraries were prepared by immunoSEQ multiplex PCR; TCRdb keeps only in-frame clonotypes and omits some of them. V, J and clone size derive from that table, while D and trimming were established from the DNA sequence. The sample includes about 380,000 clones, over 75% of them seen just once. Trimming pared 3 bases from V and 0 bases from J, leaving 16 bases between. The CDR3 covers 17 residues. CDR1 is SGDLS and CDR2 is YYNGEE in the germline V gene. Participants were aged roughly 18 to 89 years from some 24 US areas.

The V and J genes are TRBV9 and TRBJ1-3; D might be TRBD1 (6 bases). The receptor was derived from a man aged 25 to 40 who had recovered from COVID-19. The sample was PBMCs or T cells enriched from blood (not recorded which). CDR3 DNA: TGTGCCAGCAGCGCCTCCGGGACACTCTCCTCTGGAAACACCATATATTTT. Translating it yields CASSASGTLSSGNTIYF.